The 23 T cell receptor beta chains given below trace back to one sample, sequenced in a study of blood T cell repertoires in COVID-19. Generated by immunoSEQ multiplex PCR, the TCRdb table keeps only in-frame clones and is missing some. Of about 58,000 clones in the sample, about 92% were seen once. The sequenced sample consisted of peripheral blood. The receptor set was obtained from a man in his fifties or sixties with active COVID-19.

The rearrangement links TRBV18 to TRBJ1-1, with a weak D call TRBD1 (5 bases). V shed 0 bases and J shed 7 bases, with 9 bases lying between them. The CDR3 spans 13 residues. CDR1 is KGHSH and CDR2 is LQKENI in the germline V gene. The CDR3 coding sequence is TGTGCCAGCTCACCACCGCCACAGGTTGAAGCTTTCTTT. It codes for CASSPPPQVEAFF.

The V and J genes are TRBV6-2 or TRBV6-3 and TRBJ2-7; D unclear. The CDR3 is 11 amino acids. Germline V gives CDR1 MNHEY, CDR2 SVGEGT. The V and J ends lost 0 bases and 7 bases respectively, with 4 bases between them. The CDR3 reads CASSYSLEQYF. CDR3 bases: TGTGCCAGCAGTTACTCCCTGGAGCAGTACTTC.

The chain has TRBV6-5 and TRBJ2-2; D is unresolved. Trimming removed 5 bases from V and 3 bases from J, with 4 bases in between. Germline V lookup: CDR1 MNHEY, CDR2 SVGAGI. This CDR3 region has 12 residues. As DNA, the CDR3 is TGTGCCAGCAGTCGCGACACCGGGGAGCTGTTTTTT. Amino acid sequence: CASSRDTGELFF.

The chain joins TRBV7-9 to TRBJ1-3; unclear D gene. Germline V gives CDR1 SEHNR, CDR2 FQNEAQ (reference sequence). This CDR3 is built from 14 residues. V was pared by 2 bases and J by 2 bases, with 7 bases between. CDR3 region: CASSLRGTGNTIYF. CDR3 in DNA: TGTGCCAGCAGCTTACGAGGGACTGGAAACACCATATATTTT.

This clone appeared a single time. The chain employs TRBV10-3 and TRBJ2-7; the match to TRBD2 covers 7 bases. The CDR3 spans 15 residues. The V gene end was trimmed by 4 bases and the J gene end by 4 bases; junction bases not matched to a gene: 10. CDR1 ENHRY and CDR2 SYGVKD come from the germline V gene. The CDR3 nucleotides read TGTGCCATCAGTGGGATTGCGGGAGCCGGTTACGAGCAGTACTTC. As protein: CAISGIAGAGYEQYF.

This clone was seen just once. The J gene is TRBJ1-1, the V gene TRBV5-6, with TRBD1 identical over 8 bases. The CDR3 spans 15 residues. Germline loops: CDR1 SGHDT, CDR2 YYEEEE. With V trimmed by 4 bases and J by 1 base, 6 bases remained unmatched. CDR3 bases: TGTGCCAGCAGCGCGTACAGGGGGGGGAACACTGAAGCTTTCTTT. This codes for CASSAYRGGNTEAFF.

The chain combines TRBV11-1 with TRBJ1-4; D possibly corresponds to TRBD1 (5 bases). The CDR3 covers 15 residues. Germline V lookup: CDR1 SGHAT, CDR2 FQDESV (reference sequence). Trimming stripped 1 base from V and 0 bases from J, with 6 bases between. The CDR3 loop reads CASSLGTTTNEKLFF. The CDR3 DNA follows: TGTGCCAGCAGCTTAGGGACAACAACTAATGAAAAACTGTTTTTT.

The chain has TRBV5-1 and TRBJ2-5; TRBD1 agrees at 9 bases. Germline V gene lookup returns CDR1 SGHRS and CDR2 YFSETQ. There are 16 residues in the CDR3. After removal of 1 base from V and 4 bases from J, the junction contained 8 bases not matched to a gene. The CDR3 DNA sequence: TGCGCCAGCAGCTTGACGGGACAGGGTTTAGCAGAGACCCAGTACTTC. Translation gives CASSLTGQGLAETQYF.

CDR3 protein: CASSFGGHEKLFF. The CDR3 region has the DNA TGTGCCAGCAGTTTCGGGGGGCATGAAAAACTGTTTTTT. J is TRBJ1-4 and V is TRBV6-5; a weak D match, TRBD1 (6 bases). The V end was cut by 4 bases, the J end by 6 bases, with 9 bases between. Germline CDR1 and CDR2: MNHEY and SVGAGI. The CDR3 extends over 13 amino acids.

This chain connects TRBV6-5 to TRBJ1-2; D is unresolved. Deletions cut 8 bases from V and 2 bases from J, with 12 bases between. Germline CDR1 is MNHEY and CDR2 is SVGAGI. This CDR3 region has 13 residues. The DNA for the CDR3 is TGTGCCAGCGCCCGAGGGCGGAACTATGGCTACACCTTC. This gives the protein CASARGRNYGYTF.

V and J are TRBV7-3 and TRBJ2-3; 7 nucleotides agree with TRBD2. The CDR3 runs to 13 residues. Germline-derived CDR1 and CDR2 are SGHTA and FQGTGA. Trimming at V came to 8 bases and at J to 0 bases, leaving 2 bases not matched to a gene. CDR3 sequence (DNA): TGTGCCAGCGCGGGGGTTAGCACAGATACGCAGTATTTT. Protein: CASAGVSTDTQYF.

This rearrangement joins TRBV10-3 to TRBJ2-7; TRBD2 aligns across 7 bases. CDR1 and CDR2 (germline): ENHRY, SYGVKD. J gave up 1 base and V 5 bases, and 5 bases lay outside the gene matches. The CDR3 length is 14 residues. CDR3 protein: CAISPQRESYEQYF. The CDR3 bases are TGTGCCATCAGTCCTCAGCGGGAATCCTACGAGCAGTACTTC.

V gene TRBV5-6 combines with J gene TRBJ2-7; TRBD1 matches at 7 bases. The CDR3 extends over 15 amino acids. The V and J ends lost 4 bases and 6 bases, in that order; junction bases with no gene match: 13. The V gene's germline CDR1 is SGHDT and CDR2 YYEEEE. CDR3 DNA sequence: TGTGCCAGCAGCCCTCTGGACAGGCCTCGAGGCGAGCAGTACTTC. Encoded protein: CASSPLDRPRGEQYF. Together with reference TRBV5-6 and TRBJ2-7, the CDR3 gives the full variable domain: DAGVTQSPTHLIKTRGQQVTLRCSPKSGHDTVSWYQQALGQGPQFIFQYYEEEERQRGNFPDRFSGHQFPNYSSELNVNALLLGDSALYLCASSPLDRPRGEQYFGPGTRLTVT.

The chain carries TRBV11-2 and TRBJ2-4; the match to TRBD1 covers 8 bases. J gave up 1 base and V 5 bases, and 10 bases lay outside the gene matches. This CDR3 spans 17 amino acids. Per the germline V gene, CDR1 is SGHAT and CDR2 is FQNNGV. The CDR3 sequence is CASSPGTGSSAKNIQYF. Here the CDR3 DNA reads TGTGCCAGCAGCCCGGGGACAGGTTCGTCGGCCAAAAACATTCAGTACTTC.

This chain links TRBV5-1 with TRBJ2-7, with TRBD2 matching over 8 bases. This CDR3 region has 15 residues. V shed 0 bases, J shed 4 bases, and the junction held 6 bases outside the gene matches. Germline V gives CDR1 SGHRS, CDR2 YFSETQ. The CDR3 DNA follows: TGCGCCAGCAGCTTGGACCCGGGAGGGCTGTACGAGCAGTACTTC. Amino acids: CASSLDPGGLYEQYF.

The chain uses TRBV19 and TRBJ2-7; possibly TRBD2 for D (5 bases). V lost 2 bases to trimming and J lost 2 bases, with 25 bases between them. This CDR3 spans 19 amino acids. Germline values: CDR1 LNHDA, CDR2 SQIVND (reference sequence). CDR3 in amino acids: CASSISDLPRDGETYEQYF. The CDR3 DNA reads TGTGCCAGTAGTATATCGGACCTCCCCCGTGACGGGGAAACCTACGAGCAGTACTTC.

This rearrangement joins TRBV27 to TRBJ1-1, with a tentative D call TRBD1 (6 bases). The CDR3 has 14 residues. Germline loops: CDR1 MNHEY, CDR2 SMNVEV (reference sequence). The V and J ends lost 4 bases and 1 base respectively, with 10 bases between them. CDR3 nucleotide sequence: TGTGCCAGCAGTTACTCGGACAGGAACACTGAAGCTTTCTTT. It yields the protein CASSYSDRNTEAFF.

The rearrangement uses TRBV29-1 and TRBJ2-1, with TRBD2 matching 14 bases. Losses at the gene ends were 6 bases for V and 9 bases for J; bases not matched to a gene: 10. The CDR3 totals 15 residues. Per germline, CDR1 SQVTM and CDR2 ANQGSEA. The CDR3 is CSVLTSGRELSEQFF. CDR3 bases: TGCAGCGTCCTGACTAGCGGGAGGGAACTTAGTGAGCAGTTCTTC.

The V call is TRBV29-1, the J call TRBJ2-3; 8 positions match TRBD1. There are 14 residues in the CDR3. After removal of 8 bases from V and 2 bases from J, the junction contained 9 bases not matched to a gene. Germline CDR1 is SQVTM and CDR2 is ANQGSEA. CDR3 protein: CSLRQGTTTDTQYF. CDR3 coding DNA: TGCAGCTTAAGACAGGGGACCACCACAGATACGCAGTATTTT.

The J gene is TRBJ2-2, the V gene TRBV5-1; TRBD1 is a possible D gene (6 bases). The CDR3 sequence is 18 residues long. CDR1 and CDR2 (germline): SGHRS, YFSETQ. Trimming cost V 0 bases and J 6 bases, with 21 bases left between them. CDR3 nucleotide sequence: TGCGCCAGCAGCTTGGGAGGCCTTACAGGGTTTAAGGCCGGGGAGCTGTTTTTT. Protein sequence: CASSLGGLTGFKAGELFF.

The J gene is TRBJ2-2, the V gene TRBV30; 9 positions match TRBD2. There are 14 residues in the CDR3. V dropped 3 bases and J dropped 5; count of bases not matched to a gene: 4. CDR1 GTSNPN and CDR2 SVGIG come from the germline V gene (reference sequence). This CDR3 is CAWRRGGRTGELFF. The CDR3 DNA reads TGTGCCTGGAGGCGGGGGGGAAGGACCGGGGAGCTGTTTTTT.

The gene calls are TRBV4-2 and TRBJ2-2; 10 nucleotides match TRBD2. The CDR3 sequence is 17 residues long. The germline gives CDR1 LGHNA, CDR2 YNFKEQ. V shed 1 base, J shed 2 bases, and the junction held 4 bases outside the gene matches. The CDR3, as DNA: TGTGCCAGCAGCCAAGGGACTAGCGGAGTTAACACCGGGGAGCTGTTTTTT. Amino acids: CASSQGTSGVNTGELFF.

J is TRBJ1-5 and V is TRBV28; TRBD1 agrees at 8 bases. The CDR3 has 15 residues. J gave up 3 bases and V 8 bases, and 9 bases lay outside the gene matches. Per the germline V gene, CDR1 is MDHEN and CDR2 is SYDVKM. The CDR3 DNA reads TGTGCCAGCGGTTCAACAGGGGGAATCAATCAGCCCCAGCATTTT. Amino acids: CASGSTGGINQPQHF.